The entry that follows covers one TCR beta chain sequence. This clone occurred once. No antigen is known for it. No per-base quality is available; no much larger clone lies one base away. Whole blood was collected in K2EDTA tubes by collaborating institutions according to the institutions' own protocols. For TCRbeta analysis, collaborator samples were shipped as frozen whole blood, as isolated PBMCs, or as DNA extracted from either sample type. This specimen belongs to a study of blood T cell repertoires in COVID-19 (dated by TCRdb to about 2020). Background for the entire study: Samples from collaborators originated in the United States, Italy and Spain and spanned both the acute and convalescent phases of COVID-19. The prospective study material was composed of cDNA or gDNA derived from T cells, B-cell-depleted T cells, or PBMCs. Where available, HLA class I and class II types were obtained from metadata supplied by the sample provider rather than from assay-based typing. The sample metadata nearly always contained a de-identified subject ID, COVID-19 status, age in years and sex. Deeply sampled blood TCRbeta repertoires from subjects exposed to, actively infected with, or recovered from COVID-19 were included in the dataset. The repertoires were released in a freely available public database meant as a resource for research on the immune response to SARS-CoV-2. Samples came from the ongoing ImmuneRACE study (first 160 participants) plus 1,254 subjects from 6 global collaborators.

General findings and caveats noted by the study authors: The quantity of clinical and demographic metadata differed by source and by participant and was supplied without curation.

V is pruned by 3 bases and J by 4 bases, leaving 9 bases of the junction without a gene match. Spanning cysteine to phenylalanine, the CDR3 consists of 16 amino acids. Solely the CDR3 DNA is kept, with 48 bases framed from the first base. According to the germline V gene, CDR1 reads MDHEN and CDR2 reads SYDVKM. The immunoSEQ Assay, a bias-controlled multiplex PCR, was used to amplify TCRbeta CDR3 regions from genomic DNA. Per the authors' processing: The number of nucleated cells in each sample was estimated from the amplification of reference gene primers within the assay. Sequence reads were collapsed and filtered to measure the absolute abundance of every unique TCRbeta CDR3 rearrangement. For each sample, productive Simpson clonality was calculated by taking the square root of Simpson's diversity index across productive rearrangements. TCRdb re-hosts the immuneACCESS table, in-frame sequences only. Its copies lack some clones; in the studies checked, an unresolved V gene accounts for under half of them, and the cause for the rest is not known. For V, J and clone size, that table is used; D and trimming come from the DNA. For this sample the table gives about 80,000 clones, of which approximately 79% were detected only once. The ten most abundant clones make up 16% of the sample.

The V and J genes are TRBV28 and TRBJ1-5, with 7 central nucleotides matching TRBD1. The sequenced material came from peripheral blood. The clonotype was recovered from a man aged 65 to 79 with active or convalescent COVID-19. CDR3 protein: CASSFGNRGPNQPQHF. Read as DNA, the sequence is TGTGCCAGCAGTTTTGGGAACAGGGGTCCTAATCAGCCCCAGCATTTT.